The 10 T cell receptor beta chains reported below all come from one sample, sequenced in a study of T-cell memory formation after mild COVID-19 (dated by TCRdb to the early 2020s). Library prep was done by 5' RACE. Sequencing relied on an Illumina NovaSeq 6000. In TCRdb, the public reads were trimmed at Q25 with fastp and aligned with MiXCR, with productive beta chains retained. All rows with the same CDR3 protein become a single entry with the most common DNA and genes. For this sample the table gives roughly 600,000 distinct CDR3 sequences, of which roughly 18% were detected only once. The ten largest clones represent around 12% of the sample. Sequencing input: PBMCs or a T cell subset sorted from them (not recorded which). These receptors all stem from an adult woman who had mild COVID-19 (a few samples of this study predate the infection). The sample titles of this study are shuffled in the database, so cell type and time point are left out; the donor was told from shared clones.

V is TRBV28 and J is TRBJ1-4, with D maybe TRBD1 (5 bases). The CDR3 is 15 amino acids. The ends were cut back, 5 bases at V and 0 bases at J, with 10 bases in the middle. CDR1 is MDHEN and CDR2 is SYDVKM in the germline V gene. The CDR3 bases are TGTGCCAGCAGTCCCCCCAGGGCAACTAATGAAAAACTGTTTTTT. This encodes CASSPPRATNEKLFF.

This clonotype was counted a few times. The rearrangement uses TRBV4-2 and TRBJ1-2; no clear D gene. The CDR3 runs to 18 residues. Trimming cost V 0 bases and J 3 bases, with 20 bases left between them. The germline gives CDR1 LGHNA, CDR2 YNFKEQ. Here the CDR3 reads CASSQDRGTQTPYYGYTF. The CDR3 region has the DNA TGTGCCAGCAGCCAAGATCGTGGAACTCAGACCCCCTACTATGGCTACACCTTC.

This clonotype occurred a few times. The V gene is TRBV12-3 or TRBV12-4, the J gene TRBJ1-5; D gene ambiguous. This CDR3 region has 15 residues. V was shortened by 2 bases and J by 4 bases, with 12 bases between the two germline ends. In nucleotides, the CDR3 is TGTGCCAGCAGTTTAATCTCATCTGGGAATCAGCCCCAGCATTTT. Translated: CASSLISSGNQPQHF.

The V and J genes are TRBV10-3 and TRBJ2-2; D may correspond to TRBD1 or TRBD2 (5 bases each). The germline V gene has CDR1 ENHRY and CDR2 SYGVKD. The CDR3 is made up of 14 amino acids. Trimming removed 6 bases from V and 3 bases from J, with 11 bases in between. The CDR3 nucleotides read TGTGCCATCAGCCTCCGGGACCACACCGGGGAGCTGTTTTTT. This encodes CAISLRDHTGELFF.

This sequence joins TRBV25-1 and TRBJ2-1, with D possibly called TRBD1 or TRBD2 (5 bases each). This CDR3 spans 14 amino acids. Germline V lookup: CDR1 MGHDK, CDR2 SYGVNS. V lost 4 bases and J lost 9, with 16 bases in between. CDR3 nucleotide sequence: TGTGCCAGCAGTGTACTACTAGGTGGGGGTGAGCAGTTCTTC. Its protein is CASSVLLGGGEQFF.

The CDR3 DNA follows: TGTGCCAGCAGAGGAGGGGGCATCGGCTACGAGCAGTACTTC. Its translation: CASRGGGIGYEQYF. V and J are TRBV6-5 and TRBJ2-7; D may be TRBD1 (7 bases). The CDR3 is made up of 14 amino acids. V shed 6 bases and J shed 3 bases, with 15 bases lying between them. From germline, CDR1 is MNHEY and CDR2 SVGAGI.

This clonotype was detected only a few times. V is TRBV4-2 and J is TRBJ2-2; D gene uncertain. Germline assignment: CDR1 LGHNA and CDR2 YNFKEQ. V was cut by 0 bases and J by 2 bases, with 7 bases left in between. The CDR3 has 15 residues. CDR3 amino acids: CASSQEAANTGELFF. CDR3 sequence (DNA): TGTGCCAGCAGCCAAGAGGCAGCTAACACCGGGGAGCTGTTTTTT.

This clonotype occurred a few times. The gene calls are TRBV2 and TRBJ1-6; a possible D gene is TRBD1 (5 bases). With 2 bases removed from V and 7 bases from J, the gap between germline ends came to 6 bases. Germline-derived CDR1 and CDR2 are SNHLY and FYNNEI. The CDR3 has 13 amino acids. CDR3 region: CASSEWGNSPLHF. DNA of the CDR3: TGTGCCAGCAGTGAATGGGGGAATTCACCCCTCCACTTT.

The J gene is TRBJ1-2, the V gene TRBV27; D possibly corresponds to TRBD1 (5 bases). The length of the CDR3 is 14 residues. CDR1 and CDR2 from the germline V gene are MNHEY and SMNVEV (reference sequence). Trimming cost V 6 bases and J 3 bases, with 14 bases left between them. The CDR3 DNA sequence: TGTGCCAGCAGCCTGGGGCCGTTCGACTATGGCTACACCTTC. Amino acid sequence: CASSLGPFDYGYTF.

CDR3 sequence (DNA): TGTGCCAGCAGTGGTTCCCAGACAGGGACCTATGGCTACACCTTC. It yields the protein CASSGSQTGTYGYTF. The chain links TRBV6-1 to TRBJ1-2; TRBD1 matches 7 bases. The CDR3 has 15 residues. CDR1 MNHNS and CDR2 SASEGT come from the germline V gene. V was clipped by 4 bases and J by 4 bases; unmatched bases: 9.